This TCR beta chain comes out of a study of blood T cell repertoires in COVID-19. Using immunoSEQ multiplex PCR, the repertoire was profiled, and TCRdb retains in-frame clones only, with some absent. Of over 350,000 clones in the sample, about nine tenths were seen once. Germline V gene lookup returns CDR1 MNHEY and CDR2 SMNVEV (reference sequence). The junction had 6 bases not matched to a gene; V was cut back by 5 bases and J by 0 bases. The CDR3 is 15 amino acids. The TCR originated in a woman aged 25 to 39 with active or convalescent COVID-19. Sequenced input: peripheral blood. V and J are TRBV27 and TRBJ1-1; TRBD1 agrees at 7 bases. CDR3 region: CASSPRQGMNTEAFF. The CDR3 nucleotides are TGTGCCAGCAGTCCCCGACAGGGAATGAACACTGAAGCTTTCTTT.